The 23 T cell receptor beta chains below were found in one sample sequenced in a study of human T cells and chemical hapten exposure. Documented time point: patch test 1, 2 weeks after DPC sensitization. Indicated treatment: therapeutic diphenylcyclopropenone sensitization with weekly scalp DPC. TCRdb reprocessed the RACE reads via MiXCR and lists one record per CDR3 protein. The sample lists roughly 98,000 distinct CDR3 sequences, roughly 12% occurring once. Sequenced material: whole blood, taken in connection with sensitization to the hapten diphenylcyclopropenone (DPC). These receptors all come from a woman aged 40 to 55 with alopecia areata. Some clones in this sample may be carry-over from other donors' samples.

The J gene is TRBJ1-5, the V gene TRBV19; tentative D call: TRBD1 (5 bases). There are 15 residues in the CDR3. Deletions cut 5 bases from V and 2 bases from J, with 13 bases between. CDR1 is LNHDA, CDR2 SQIVND, per germline (reference sequence). CDR3 amino acids: CASSWDGSGNQPQHF. The CDR3 bases are TGTGCCAGTAGTTGGGACGGGAGCGGCAATCAGCCCCAGCATTTT.

This clonotype has at least ten counts. The V call is TRBV27, the J call TRBJ2-1, with 9 bases aligning to TRBD2. Germline CDR1 reads MNHEY; CDR2 reads SMNVEV (reference sequence). The ends lost 5 bases at V and 4 bases at J; junction bases unmatched: 6. The CDR3 length is 15 residues. In DNA form, the CDR3 reads TGTGCCAGCAGTCTGACTAGCGGATCATACAATGAGCAGTTCTTC. Translation gives CASSLTSGSYNEQFF.

This clonotype was found a few times. This sequence joins TRBV7-2 and TRBJ2-7; 13 bases map to TRBD2. Germline lookup yields CDR1 SGHTA and CDR2 FQGNSA. V trimming: 5 bases; J trimming: 2 bases; junction bases outside the gene matches: 6. The CDR3 is 16 residues long. The CDR3 reads CASSRSTSGRAYEQYF. The CDR3, as DNA: TGTGCCAGCAGCCGGAGTACTAGCGGGAGGGCCTACGAGCAGTACTTC. The entire variable domain, with the rest obtained from reference TRBV7-2 and TRBJ2-7, is as follows: GAGVSQSPSNKVTEKGKDVELRCDPISGHTALYWYRQSLGQGLEFLIYFQGNSAPDKSGLPSDRFSAERTGGSVSTLTIQRTQQEDSAVYLCASSRSTSGRAYEQYFGPGTRLTVT.

This clonotype turned up a few times. This rearrangement joins TRBV7-2 to TRBJ2-5, with a possible D match to TRBD1 (5 bases). The CDR3 spans 15 residues. Trimming pared 2 bases from V and 5 bases from J, leaving 15 bases between. Germline V gene sequence: CDR1 SGHTA, CDR2 FQGNSA. This CDR3 reads CASSLIGADRETQYF. The CDR3, as DNA: TGTGCCAGCAGCTTAATAGGGGCGGATAGGGAGACCCAGTACTTC.

This clonotype was seen a few times. The chain employs TRBV6-1 and TRBJ2-1; possibly TRBD2 for D (6 bases). The germline V and J ends were trimmed by 4 bases and 6 bases, with 10 bases remaining between them. This CDR3 is built from 13 residues. The V gene's germline CDR1 is MNHNS and CDR2 SASEGT. CDR3 sequence (DNA): TGTGCCAGCAGTGGGAGGGTGGGCAATGAGCAGTTCTTC. Its translation is CASSGRVGNEQFF.

In regard to this clonotype: With a much larger clone just one base away, this may be a read error. J is TRBJ2-1 and V is TRBV14; D gene ambiguous. In germline, CDR1 is SGHDN, CDR2 FVKESK. V dropped 4 bases and J dropped 6 bases, with 13 bases sitting between them. The CDR3 length is 14 residues. This CDR3 reads CASSPATVFNEQFF. CDR3 nucleotide sequence: TGTGCCAGCAGCCCCGCAACCGTCTTCAATGAGCAGTTCTTC.

This clonotype was observed a handful of times. V and J are TRBV18 and TRBJ1-5; D gene unclear. CDR1 is KGHSH, CDR2 LQKENI, per germline. This CDR3 has 14 amino acids. V lost 5 bases and J 2 bases, leaving 10 bases between the germline ends. Here the CDR3 reads CASSGNQGNQPQHF. CDR3 bases: TGTGCCAGCTCAGGTAATCAGGGCAATCAGCCCCAGCATTTT.

This clonotype was observed many times. V gene TRBV7-2 combines with J gene TRBJ2-7; TRBD1 is a possible D gene (6 bases). This CDR3 spans 14 amino acids. Trimming took off 2 bases at V and 0 bases at J, with 8 bases between the two ends. The germline V gene has CDR1 SGHTA and CDR2 FQGNSA. The CDR3 loop reads CASSLRQASYEQYF. DNA of the CDR3: TGTGCCAGCAGCTTAAGACAGGCCTCCTACGAGCAGTACTTC. Together with reference TRBV7-2 and TRBJ2-7, the CDR3 gives the full variable domain: GAGVSQSPSNKVTEKGKDVELRCDPISGHTALYWYRQSLGQGLEFLIYFQGNSAPDKSGLPSDRFSAERTGGSVSTLTIQRTQQEDSAVYLCASSLRQASYEQYFGPGTRLTVT.

This clonotype was counted only a few times. The J gene is TRBJ2-7, the V gene TRBV29-1; D remains unclear. CDR1 and CDR2 (germline): SQVTM, ANQGSEA. The length of the CDR3 is 11 residues. V was pared by 4 bases and J by 7 bases, with 11 bases between. The CDR3 region is CSVGVDYEQYF. DNA of the CDR3: TGCAGCGTTGGAGTCGATTATGAGCAGTACTTC.

This clonotype came up many times. The chain recombines TRBV7-3 with TRBJ2-2; D unresolved. The germline V gene encodes CDR1 SGHTA and CDR2 FQGTGA. Trimming stripped 4 bases from V and 5 bases from J, with 8 bases between. The CDR3 consists of 13 residues. Written as DNA, the CDR3 is TGTGCCAGCAGCTACTCTAGGACCGGGGAGCTGTTTTTT. Translating it yields CASSYSRTGELFF.

V gene TRBV9 combines with J gene TRBJ1-2; D is uncertain. Per germline, CDR1 SGDLS and CDR2 YYNGEE. The length of the CDR3 is 12 residues. Trimming took off 6 bases at V and 4 bases at J, with 10 bases between the two ends. CDR3 bases: TGTGCCAGCACCCCTCCGGGCTATGGCTACACCTTC. Translating gives CASTPPGYGYTF.

This clonotype was picked up many times. The J gene is TRBJ2-1, the V gene TRBV18; a weak D match, TRBD2 (6 bases). The ends were cut back, 2 bases at V and 0 bases at J, with 14 bases in the middle. CDR1 and CDR2 from the germline V gene are KGHSH and LQKENI. This CDR3 is built from 17 residues. The CDR3 sequence: CASSPFAGWSSYNEQFF. As DNA, the CDR3 is TGTGCCAGCTCACCATTTGCGGGATGGAGCTCCTACAATGAGCAGTTCTTC. Variable domain in full (rest from reference TRBV18 and TRBJ2-1): NAGVMQNPRHLVRRRGQEARLRCSPMKGHSHVYWYRQLPEEGLKFMVYLQKENIIDESGMPKERFSAEFPKEGPSILRIQQVVRGDSAAYFCASSPFAGWSSYNEQFFGPGTRLTVL.

Only a few counts were recorded for this clonotype. CDR3: CASLRNTEAFF. The CDR3 DNA follows: TGTGCCAGCCTAAGGAACACTGAAGCTTTCTTT. The chain carries TRBV6-2 or TRBV6-3 and TRBJ1-1; D is unresolved. The CDR3 runs to 11 residues. Trimming shortened V by 8 bases and J by 1 base, and 5 bases separated the two germline ends. CDR1 and CDR2 (germline): MNHEY, SVGEGT.

The chain uses TRBV28 and TRBJ1-2; 8 positions agree with TRBD1. The CDR3 sequence is 16 residues long. CDR1 and CDR2 from the germline V gene are MDHEN and SYDVKM. V shed 5 bases, J shed 6 bases, and the junction held 14 bases outside the gene matches. The chain's CDR3 is CASSPTPGQGSHGYTF. As DNA, the CDR3 is TGTGCCAGCAGTCCGACCCCCGGACAGGGAAGCCATGGCTACACCTTC.

Only a few counts were recorded for this clonotype. The chain combines TRBV29-1 with TRBJ2-7, with 8 bases identical to TRBD2. Trimming took 3 bases from V and 2 from J; bases not matched to a gene: 3. CDR1 is SQVTM and CDR2 is ANQGSEA in the germline V gene. The CDR3 has 13 residues. The CDR3 region is CSVDSGSAYEQYF. In DNA, the CDR3 is TGCAGCGTTGACAGCGGGAGTGCCTACGAGCAGTACTTC.

There are many counts of this clonotype. This sequence joins TRBV18 and TRBJ2-1, with D possibly TRBD2 on 6 matching bases. CDR1 is KGHSH and CDR2 is LQKENI in the germline V gene. The germline V and J ends were trimmed by 6 bases and 0 bases, with 18 bases remaining between them. This CDR3 has 17 amino acids. Written as DNA, the CDR3 is TGTGCCAGCTCGCAGGGAGGCGGGGCTAGCTCCTACAATGAGCAGTTCTTC. Translated, it gives CASSQGGGASSYNEQFF.

This clonotype was seen a handful of times. Here the CDR3 reads CSARSRRSGANVLTF. The CDR3 DNA reads as TGCAGTGCTAGGTCAAGGAGGTCTGGGGCCAACGTCCTGACTTTC. The chain carries TRBV20-1 and TRBJ2-6; TRBD2 is a possible D gene (5 bases). CDR3 length equals 15 residues. V was shortened by 3 bases and J by 1 base, with 10 bases between the two germline ends. Germline V gene lookup returns CDR1 DFQATT and CDR2 SNEGSKA (reference sequence).

The chain carries TRBV7-6 and TRBJ2-7, with TRBD1 matching 7 bases. The CDR3 spans 16 residues. Germline values: CDR1 SGHVS, CDR2 FNYEAQ. The J segment lost 2 bases and the V segment lost 5 bases, leaving 12 bases of the junction unmatched. The CDR3 protein is CASSPRPSGTAYEQYF. DNA of the CDR3: TGTGCCAGCAGCCCAAGACCCTCCGGGACAGCCTACGAGCAGTACTTC.

There are a few counts of this clonotype. The V gene is TRBV11-2, the J gene TRBJ1-1; 7 nucleotides align to TRBD1. Trimming cost V 5 bases and J 6 bases; bases outside gene matches: 15. Germline V gene data show CDR1 as SGHAT and CDR2 as FQNNGV. CDR3 length: 16 amino acids. CDR3 nucleotides: TGTGCCAGCAGCCCAATGGGTAAACAGGGGATCCCTGAAGCTTTCTTT. Its protein is CASSPMGKQGIPEAFF.

The V and J genes are TRBV28 and TRBJ2-5; D is ambiguous. The CDR3 sequence is 12 residues long. V was pared by 5 bases and J by 0 bases, with 4 bases between. In germline, CDR1 is MDHEN, CDR2 SYDVKM. The CDR3 sequence is CASSPHQETQYF. The CDR3 DNA sequence: TGTGCCAGCAGTCCACACCAAGAGACCCAGTACTTC.

The chain uses TRBV29-1 and TRBJ2-7; 10 bases are shared with TRBD1. V shed 3 bases and J 4 bases; nucleotides not matched to a gene: 3. This CDR3 spans 13 amino acids. Germline assignment: CDR1 SQVTM and CDR2 ANQGSEA. Here the CDR3 reads CSVETGGKYEQYF. In DNA, the CDR3 is TGCAGCGTTGAGACAGGGGGCAAGTACGAGCAGTACTTC.

This clonotype was seen a few times. The chain has TRBV6-5 and TRBJ1-1; 8 bases fit TRBD1. The CDR3 covers 12 residues. V trimming: 2 bases; J trimming: 11 bases; junction bases outside the gene matches: 4. Germline CDR1 and CDR2: MNHEY and SVGAGI. The CDR3 spells CASSYAGGAAFF. The CDR3 DNA is TGTGCCAGCAGTTACGCAGGGGGCGCGGCTTTCTTT.

This clonotype was seen many times. The V and J genes are TRBV6-2 or TRBV6-3 and TRBJ1-1; no definite D call. The CDR3 consists of 11 residues. The V gene lost 5 bases and the J gene lost 4 bases, with 5 bases spanning the gap. In germline, CDR1 is MNHEY, CDR2 SVGEGT. Written as DNA, the CDR3 is TGTGCCAGCAGTGCCTTCACTGAAGCTTTCTTT. This gives the protein CASSAFTEAFF.